A selection of T cell receptor beta chains follows, all from one sample in a study of T cell responses to AZD1222 COVID-19 vaccine. Profiled with immunoSEQ multiplex PCR; TCRdb holds only in-frame clones, not every one. This table has 120,000 to 150,000 clones, roughly 89% appearing once. Sequencing was performed on peripheral blood, taken 28 days after the second AZD1222 dose. All receptors derive from an adult who received the AZD1222 COVID-19 vaccine. Both conserved end residues are part of each CDR3. Fields, in order: CDR3 length, J gene, V gene, D gene, clone size, CDR3 DNA, CDR3 protein. D genes are given only for firm matches. Rows may omit the clone size; those that give it use once, few, many or a size class.

CDR3 length: 11; J gene: TRBJ2-1; V gene: TRBV7-9; D gene: -; clone size: -; CDR3 DNA: TGTGCCAGCGCCGCAGGGGATGAGCAGTTCTTC; CDR3 protein: CASAAGDEQFF
CDR3 length: 19; J gene: TRBJ1-1; V gene: TRBV3-1/TRBV3-2; D gene: -; clone size: -; CDR3 DNA: TGTGCCAGCAGCCAGGCCCCTTCGCGGGCAGCCCCCATGAACACTGAAGCTTTCTTT; CDR3 protein: CASSQAPSRAAPMNTEAFF
CDR3 length: 15; J gene: TRBJ1-3; V gene: TRBV19; D gene: -; clone size: -; CDR3 DNA: TGTGCCAGTAGTACCACTGGATCACCTGGAAACACCATATATTTT; CDR3 protein: CASSTTGSPGNTIYF
CDR3 length: 16; J gene: TRBJ1-5; V gene: TRBV7-9; D gene: -; clone size: few; CDR3 DNA: TGTGCCAGCAGCTTAGCGGGACACGATAGCAATCAGCCCCAGCATTTT; CDR3 protein: CASSLAGHDSNQPQHF
CDR3 length: 16; J gene: TRBJ1-5; V gene: TRBV4-1; D gene: TRBD1; clone size: -; CDR3 DNA: TGCGCCAGCAGCCACGGGACAGGGCATAGCAATCAGCCCCAGCATTTT; CDR3 protein: CASSHGTGHSNQPQHF
CDR3 length: 15; J gene: TRBJ1-3; V gene: TRBV10-3; D gene: -; clone size: -; CDR3 DNA: TGTGCCATCAGTGAGGGCGGATTCTCTGGAAACACCATATATTTT; CDR3 protein: CAISEGGFSGNTIYF
CDR3 length: 14; J gene: TRBJ1-6; V gene: TRBV5-6; D gene: -; clone size: -; CDR3 DNA: TGTGCCAGCAGCTTGGCCGGGTCTGGCTCACCCCTCCACTTT; CDR3 protein: CASSLAGSGSPLHF
CDR3 length: 16; J gene: TRBJ2-2; V gene: TRBV11-3; D gene: TRBD2; clone size: once; CDR3 DNA: TGTGCCAGCAGCTCGTCAGCGGGGGTAGATACCGGGGAGCTGTTTTTT; CDR3 protein: CASSSSAGVDTGELFF
CDR3 length: 15; J gene: TRBJ2-3; V gene: TRBV27; D gene: -; clone size: -; CDR3 DNA: TGTGCCAGCAGCTTGGTACCCTCTACCTCGGATACGCAGTATTTT; CDR3 protein: CASSLVPSTSDTQYF
CDR3 length: 14; J gene: TRBJ2-1; V gene: TRBV30; D gene: TRBD2; clone size: -; CDR3 DNA: TGTGCCTGGACTAGCGGGCTGTCATACAATGAGCAGTTCTTC; CDR3 protein: CAWTSGLSYNEQFF
CDR3 length: 15; J gene: TRBJ2-6; V gene: TRBV19; D gene: -; clone size: -; CDR3 DNA: TGTGCCAGTAGTCCGGAGAGCTCTGGGGCCAACGTCCTGACTTTC; CDR3 protein: CASSPESSGANVLTF
CDR3 length: 15; J gene: TRBJ1-4; V gene: TRBV2; D gene: -; clone size: -; CDR3 DNA: TGTGCCAGCAGTGCCCTGGGAGGAAGAAATGAAAAACTGTTTTTT; CDR3 protein: CASSALGGRNEKLFF
CDR3 length: 14; J gene: TRBJ1-2; V gene: TRBV19; D gene: TRBD1; clone size: -; CDR3 DNA: TGTGCCAGTAGTGCTCGGGACAGCTTCTATGGCTACACCTTC; CDR3 protein: CASSARDSFYGYTF
CDR3 length: 15; J gene: TRBJ1-2; V gene: TRBV7-8; D gene: TRBD1; clone size: -; CDR3 DNA: TGTGCCAGCAGCTTAGTTCAGGGGGCGCCCTATGGCTACACCTTC; CDR3 protein: CASSLVQGAPYGYTF
CDR3 length: 16; J gene: TRBJ1-2; V gene: TRBV7-8; D gene: TRBD1; clone size: -; CDR3 DNA: TGTGCCAGCAGCCCCAGCAGGACAGGCGGAAACTATGGCTACACCTTC; CDR3 protein: CASSPSRTGGNYGYTF
CDR3 length: 15; J gene: TRBJ1-1; V gene: TRBV24-1; D gene: -; clone size: -; CDR3 DNA: TGTGCCACCAGTGAGGGGTCTACAGGGAACACTGAAGCTTTCTTT; CDR3 protein: CATSEGSTGNTEAFF
CDR3 length: 11; J gene: TRBJ2-7; V gene: TRBV6-5; D gene: -; clone size: -; CDR3 DNA: TGTGCCAGCAGAACGCACTACGAGCAGTACTTC; CDR3 protein: CASRTHYEQYF
CDR3 length: 13; J gene: TRBJ2-3; V gene: TRBV7-2; D gene: -; clone size: once; CDR3 DNA: TGTGCCAGCAGCTTAGTGGGCACAGATACGCAGTATTTT; CDR3 protein: CASSLVGTDTQYF
CDR3 length: 13; J gene: TRBJ2-1; V gene: TRBV4-1; D gene: TRBD1; clone size: -; CDR3 DNA: TGCGCCAGCAGCCATCAGGGGGTCAATGAGCAGTTCTTC; CDR3 protein: CASSHQGVNEQFF
CDR3 length: 16; J gene: TRBJ1-5; V gene: TRBV19; D gene: TRBD1; clone size: -; CDR3 DNA: TGTGCCAGTAGTCTAGGACAGGGGGGGATGAATCAGCCCCAGCATTTT; CDR3 protein: CASSLGQGGMNQPQHF
CDR3 length: 13; J gene: TRBJ1-1; V gene: TRBV28; D gene: -; clone size: -; CDR3 DNA: TGTGCCAGCAGCCTTTTAGTACGGCCCAAAGCTTTCTTT; CDR3 protein: CASSLLVRPKAFF
CDR3 length: 11; J gene: TRBJ2-5; V gene: TRBV28; D gene: -; clone size: -; CDR3 DNA: TGTGCCAGCACCGAAGGGGGGGTCCAGTACTTC; CDR3 protein: CASTEGGVQYF
CDR3 length: 15; J gene: TRBJ1-1; V gene: TRBV5-8; D gene: TRBD1; clone size: -; CDR3 DNA: TGTGCCAGCAGCTTTTACCAGGGGGCTTACACTGAAGCTTTCTTT; CDR3 protein: CASSFYQGAYTEAFF
CDR3 length: 16; J gene: TRBJ2-1; V gene: TRBV29-1; D gene: TRBD2; clone size: -; CDR3 DNA: TGCAGCGTTGGAGGGACTAGCGGGAGTCTGAGGTATGAGCAGTTCTTC; CDR3 protein: CSVGGTSGSLRYEQFF
CDR3 length: 12; J gene: TRBJ2-7; V gene: TRBV11-3; D gene: -; clone size: -; CDR3 DNA: TGTGCCAGCACCCGAAAAGAGGACGAGCAGTACTTC; CDR3 protein: CASTRKEDEQYF
CDR3 length: 16; J gene: TRBJ2-3; V gene: TRBV7-2; D gene: -; clone size: -; CDR3 DNA: TGTGCCAGCAGCCCTCTAGCCCGGACCAGCACAGATACGCAGTATTTT; CDR3 protein: CASSPLARTSTDTQYF
CDR3 length: 21; J gene: TRBJ2-7; V gene: TRBV11-3; D gene: -; clone size: -; CDR3 DNA: TGTGCCAGCAGCTTAGACAACAGGGCCTTTCGATCCGAACCAACCACCTACGAGCAGTACTTC; CDR3 protein: CASSLDNRAFRSEPTTYEQYF
CDR3 length: 14; J gene: TRBJ2-1; V gene: TRBV29-1; D gene: TRBD2; clone size: -; CDR3 DNA: TGCAGCGTGGGAAAACTAGCGGGAGACAATGAGCAGTTCTTC; CDR3 protein: CSVGKLAGDNEQFF
CDR3 length: 17; J gene: TRBJ2-7; V gene: TRBV4-3; D gene: TRBD2; clone size: -; CDR3 DNA: TGCGCCAGCAGCCAAGAATACGCTAGCGGGGTCCCCTACGAGCAGTACTTC; CDR3 protein: CASSQEYASGVPYEQYF
CDR3 length: 16; J gene: TRBJ2-7; V gene: TRBV7-2; D gene: TRBD2; clone size: -; CDR3 DNA: TGTGCCAGCAGCTCTCGGTCGGGACTAGCGTTGGGGGAGCAGTACTTC; CDR3 protein: CASSSRSGLALGEQYF
CDR3 length: 14; J gene: TRBJ1-2; V gene: TRBV14; D gene: -; clone size: -; CDR3 DNA: TGTGCCAGCAGCCAAGAGGGGCAACACTATGGCTACACCTTC; CDR3 protein: CASSQEGQHYGYTF
CDR3 length: 15; J gene: TRBJ1-1; V gene: TRBV5-4; D gene: TRBD1; clone size: -; CDR3 DNA: TGTGCCAGCAGCTTGGGGGGCAGGGGGCCCACTGAAGCTTTCTTT; CDR3 protein: CASSLGGRGPTEAFF
CDR3 length: 15; J gene: TRBJ2-1; V gene: TRBV20-1; D gene: TRBD2; clone size: -; CDR3 DNA: TGCAGTGCTAGTAGGCTAGCGGACGTTTACAATGAGCAGTTCTTC; CDR3 protein: CSASRLADVYNEQFF
CDR3 length: 14; J gene: TRBJ1-3; V gene: TRBV10-3; D gene: -; clone size: -; CDR3 DNA: TGTGCCATCAGTTTCGGGCTTCTTGGAAACACCATATATTTT; CDR3 protein: CAISFGLLGNTIYF
CDR3 length: 15; J gene: TRBJ2-1; V gene: TRBV7-3; D gene: -; clone size: -; CDR3 DNA: TGTGCCAGCAGCCGGGAATGGGGCCAGGTCGATGAGCAGTTCTTC; CDR3 protein: CASSREWGQVDEQFF
CDR3 length: 15; J gene: TRBJ2-5; V gene: TRBV3-1/TRBV3-2; D gene: -; clone size: -; CDR3 DNA: TGTGCCAGCAGCCAAGTCGGCAGTGCCACGGAGACCCAGTACTTC; CDR3 protein: CASSQVGSATETQYF
CDR3 length: 16; J gene: TRBJ2-1; V gene: TRBV7-9; D gene: TRBD2; clone size: -; CDR3 DNA: TGTGCCAGCACCCTTAGGGGCGGGAGCAGTAGGGATGAGCAGTTCTTC; CDR3 protein: CASTLRGGSSRDEQFF
CDR3 length: 14; J gene: TRBJ2-3; V gene: TRBV30; D gene: -; clone size: -; CDR3 DNA: TGTGCCTGGAGTAGGGGAAGGGGGACGGATACGCAGTATTTT; CDR3 protein: CAWSRGRGTDTQYF
CDR3 length: 13; J gene: TRBJ2-7; V gene: TRBV30; D gene: TRBD1; clone size: -; CDR3 DNA: TGTGCCTGGGGGAGACAGGGTTCCTACGAGCAGTACTTC; CDR3 protein: CAWGRQGSYEQYF
CDR3 length: 13; J gene: TRBJ2-7; V gene: TRBV10-2; D gene: -; clone size: -; CDR3 DNA: TGCGCCAGCAGTGTGTTCGGGGTGGGCGAGCAGTACTTC; CDR3 protein: CASSVFGVGEQYF